The sequence of this TCR beta chain was determined in a study of CD8+CD57+ T cells in acquired aplastic anemia. Turning to the study itself: Sorted CD4+ and CD8+ cells gave an average of roughly 3.2 ug of DNA.

At least ten counts were recorded for this clonotype. According to the study, genomic DNA was the template for TCR beta VDJ and CDR3 profiling. TCRdb analysed the reads with MiXCR anew, one entry per CDR3 protein. The data hold around 430,000 distinct CDR3 sequences, with over 25% observed a single time. In patients chosen for sequencing, flow cytometry had shown CD8+CD57+ cell expansion. Germline V CDR1 and CDR2: LNHDA, SQIVND (reference sequence). Between the trimmed V and J ends, which lost 3 bases and 3 bases, there was a span of 18 bases. The CDR3 runs to 18 residues. The gene calls are TRBV19 and TRBJ1-6, with a weak D call TRBD1 (6 bases). Sequencing was carried out using sorted CD4+, CD8+, or CD8+CD57+ T cells (not recorded which) from PBMCs. The source is a human donor with aplastic anemia. The CDR3 DNA follows: TGTGCCAGTAGTATCGGGGGGGGCCGGACTGACTATAATTCACCCCTCCACTTT. Protein: CASSIGGGRTDYNSPLHF.